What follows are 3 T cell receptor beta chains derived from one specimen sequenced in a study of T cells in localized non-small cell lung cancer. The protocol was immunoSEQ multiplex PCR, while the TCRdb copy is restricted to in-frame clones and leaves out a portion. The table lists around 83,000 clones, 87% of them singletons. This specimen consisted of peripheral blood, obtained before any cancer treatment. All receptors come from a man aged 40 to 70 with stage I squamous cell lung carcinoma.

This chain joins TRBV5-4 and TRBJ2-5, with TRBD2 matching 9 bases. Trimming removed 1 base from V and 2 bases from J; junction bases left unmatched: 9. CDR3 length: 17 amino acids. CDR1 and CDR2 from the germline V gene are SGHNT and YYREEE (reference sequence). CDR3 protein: CASSLLGGGAYQETQYF. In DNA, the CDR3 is TGTGCCAGCAGCTTGTTGGGCGGGGGGGCCTATCAAGAGACCCAGTACTTC.

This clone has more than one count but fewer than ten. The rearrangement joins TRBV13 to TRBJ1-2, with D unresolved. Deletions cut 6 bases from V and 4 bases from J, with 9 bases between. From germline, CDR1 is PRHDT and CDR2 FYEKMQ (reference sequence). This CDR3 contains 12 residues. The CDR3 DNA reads TGTGCCAGCAGTCGGCTTCCCTATGGCTACACCTTC. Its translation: CASSRLPYGYTF.

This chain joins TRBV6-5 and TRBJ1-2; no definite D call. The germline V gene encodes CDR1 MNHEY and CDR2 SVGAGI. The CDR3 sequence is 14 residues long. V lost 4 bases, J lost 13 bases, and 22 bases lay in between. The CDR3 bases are TGTGCCAGCAGTTCCTCGGACGGTAGGGATGTACGCACCTTC. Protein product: CASSSSDGRDVRTF.